What follows are 19 T cell receptor beta chains derived from one specimen sequenced in a study of blood T cell repertoires in COVID-19. This table comes from immunoSEQ multiplex PCR, and its TCRdb copy is limited to in-frame clones, with some not included. The profile shows about 240,000 clones, approximately 83% of them singletons. Sequencing was carried out using PBMCs or T cells enriched from blood (not recorded which). The receptors stem from a woman in her thirties or forties with acute COVID-19.

V and J are TRBV6-5 and TRBJ2-7, with 7 bases that match TRBD2. The trim removed 6 bases at V and 8 bases at J, leaving 4 bases unmatched. CDR1 MNHEY and CDR2 SVGAGI come from the germline V gene. The CDR3 loop spans 11 amino acids. Here the CDR3 reads CASSGGTQQYF. The CDR3 region has the DNA TGTGCCAGCAGCGGGGGGACGCAGCAGTACTTC.

Here the CDR3 DNA reads TGTGCCAGCAGTACCCGGGAGGGCCACTACGAGCAGTACTTC. It specifies CASSTREGHYEQYF. The V call is TRBV27, the J call TRBJ2-7; 8 nucleotides align to TRBD2. CDR1 and CDR2 from the germline V gene are MNHEY and SMNVEV (reference sequence). The CDR3 covers 14 residues. The ends lost 5 bases at V and 3 bases at J; junction bases unmatched: 6.

V and J are TRBV7-2 and TRBJ1-3; 7 bases line up with TRBD1. This CDR3 has 14 residues. The J segment lost 9 bases and the V segment lost 5 bases, leaving 10 bases of the junction unmatched. CDR1 is SGHTA, CDR2 FQGNSA, per germline. The CDR3 is CASSQGQFGATIYF. The CDR3, as DNA: TGTGCCAGCAGCCAGGGACAGTTTGGAGCCACCATATATTTT.

V gene TRBV29-1 combines with J gene TRBJ2-7; TRBD1 matches 8 bases. The junction had 9 bases not matched to a gene; V was cut back by 7 bases and J by 4 bases. Germline-derived CDR1 and CDR2 are SQVTM and ANQGSEA. This CDR3 contains 13 residues. This CDR3 is CSAGDRGSYEQYF. CDR3 coding DNA: TGCAGCGCCGGTGACAGGGGTTCATACGAGCAGTACTTC.

The V call is TRBV7-9, the J call TRBJ2-7; 13 bases are shared with TRBD2. CDR1 and CDR2 from the germline V gene are SEHNR and FQNEAQ (reference sequence). The CDR3 consists of 17 residues. V lost 3 bases, J lost 2 bases, and 7 bases stayed unmatched. The CDR3: CASSLRVGLAGTYEQYF. CDR3 nucleotide sequence: TGTGCCAGCAGCTTGAGAGTGGGACTAGCGGGAACCTACGAGCAGTACTTC.

The chain recombines TRBV2 with TRBJ2-1; the match to TRBD2 covers 11 bases. This CDR3 contains 13 residues. CDR1 SNHLY and CDR2 FYNNEI come from the germline V gene. CDR3 residues: CAKGSSGRNEQFF. The CDR3 DNA is TGTGCTAAAGGGTCTAGCGGGAGGAATGAGCAGTTCTTC.

The chain is built from TRBV10-3 and TRBJ2-6, with D tentatively TRBD1 (5 bases). Trimming took 8 bases from V and 2 from J, leaving 10 bases between them. The CDR3 is made up of 14 amino acids. CDR1 ENHRY and CDR2 SYGVKD come from the germline V gene. CDR3 in amino acids: CAIGAGTGANVLTF. As DNA, the CDR3 is TGTGCCATCGGGGCAGGGACTGGGGCCAACGTCCTGACTTTC.

The sample holds one count of this clone. The CDR3 DNA sequence: TGTGCCAGCAGCTTACTAGCTTCCTCCTACAATGAGCAGTTCTTC. It is translated as CASSLLASSYNEQFF. The rearrangement uses TRBV7-2 and TRBJ2-1; possibly TRBD2 for D (5 bases). CDR3 length: 15 amino acids. CDR1 and CDR2 (germline): SGHTA, FQGNSA. V shed 2 bases and J shed 0 bases, with 8 bases lying between them.

The DNA for the CDR3 is TGTGCTAGTGGTTTGCCATGGGGGGGCCTTGGCTCCTACAATGAGCAGTTCTTC. It encodes CASGLPWGGLGSYNEQFF. The gene calls are TRBV12-5 and TRBJ2-1, with D perhaps matching TRBD2 (7 bases). The V end lost 2 bases, the J end lost 0 bases, and 17 bases lay between the germline ends. This CDR3 spans 18 amino acids. Germline lookup yields CDR1 LGHNT and CDR2 FRNRAP. Filled out from reference TRBV12-5 and TRBJ2-1, the complete variable domain reads DARVTQTPRHKVTEMGQEVTMRCQPILGHNTVFWYRQTMMQGLELLAYFRNRAPLDDSGMPKDRFSAEMPDATLATLKIQPSEPRDSAVYFCASGLPWGGLGSYNEQFFGPGTRLTVL.

The V and J genes are TRBV7-2 and TRBJ2-1; tentative D call: TRBD2 (7 bases). This CDR3 spans 16 amino acids. Trimming took off 3 bases at V and 5 bases at J, with 17 bases between the two ends. Looked up from germline, CDR1 is SGHTA and CDR2 is FQGNSA. The CDR3: CASSFGWGGGNNEQFF. CDR3 nucleotides: TGTGCCAGCAGCTTCGGGTGGGGAGGGGGGAACAATGAGCAGTTCTTC.

This sequence joins TRBV19 and TRBJ2-3, with 8 bases aligning to TRBD2. The CDR3 loop spans 15 amino acids. J lost 4 bases, V lost 1 base, and 4 bases had no gene match. Germline CDR1 is LNHDA and CDR2 is SQIVND (reference sequence). The CDR3 nucleotides read TGTGCCAGTAGTATAGGGAGACTAGCGTCAGATACGCAGTATTTT. It specifies CASSIGRLASDTQYF.

V and J are TRBV10-2 and TRBJ2-2, with TRBD2 as a possible D gene (7 bases). This CDR3 contains 16 residues. Trimming removed 8 bases from V and 0 bases from J, with 16 bases in between. From germline, CDR1 is WSHSY and CDR2 SAAADI. This chain's CDR3 is CASLGRGLANTGELFF. The CDR3, as DNA: TGCGCCAGCTTGGGGCGGGGGCTTGCGAACACCGGGGAGCTGTTTTTT.

This clone has just one count. J is TRBJ2-3 and V is TRBV5-1, with D unclear. Germline CDR1 reads SGHRS; CDR2 reads YFSETQ. The V end lost 0 bases, the J end lost 6 bases, and 11 bases lay between the germline ends. The CDR3 spans 14 residues. CDR3 region: CASSLGARGDTQYF. In DNA, the CDR3 is TGCGCCAGCAGCTTGGGGGCGCGTGGGGATACGCAGTATTTT.

This clone was seen a single time. The rearrangement links TRBV12-5 to TRBJ2-2; D uncertain. This CDR3 has 16 residues. Trimming pared 0 bases from V and 5 bases from J, leaving 13 bases between. Germline V CDR1 and CDR2: LGHNT, FRNRAP. The CDR3 is CASGLVLGYGTGELFF. Written as DNA, the CDR3 is TGTGCTAGTGGTTTGGTACTCGGGTACGGGACCGGGGAGCTGTTTTTT. The whole variable domain, filled in from reference TRBV12-5 and TRBJ2-2, reads DARVTQTPRHKVTEMGQEVTMRCQPILGHNTVFWYRQTMMQGLELLAYFRNRAPLDDSGMPKDRFSAEMPDATLATLKIQPSEPRDSAVYFCASGLVLGYGTGELFFGEGSRLTVL.

The chain links TRBV6-5 to TRBJ1-2; D remains unclear. Trimming removed 0 bases at V and 7 bases at J, with 12 bases between. The CDR3 runs 14 residues. Germline V gene lookup returns CDR1 MNHEY and CDR2 SVGAGI. CDR3 residues: CASSYSLQAGGYTF. The CDR3 nucleotides are TGTGCCAGCAGTTACTCGTTGCAGGCTGGTGGCTACACCTTC.

The chain has TRBV24-1 and TRBJ2-6; D may be TRBD2 (5 bases). Germline V gene lookup returns CDR1 KGHDR and CDR2 SFDVKD. This CDR3 is built from 16 residues. Trimming took off 2 bases at V and 0 bases at J, with 7 bases between the two ends. The CDR3 reads CATSDWTDSGANVLTF. Here the CDR3 DNA reads TGTGCCACCAGTGATTGGACTGACTCTGGGGCCAACGTCCTGACTTTC.

Of note for this clone: Its ends do not fully match the called genes, so a read error is possible. The CDR3 region is CASTLPGTQDTQYF. CDR3 nucleotides: TGTGCCAGCACCTTACCCGGGACACAAGATACGCAGTATTTT. The chain carries TRBV7-9 and TRBJ2-3, with a weak D call TRBD1 (6 bases). The CDR3 sequence is 14 residues long. In germline, CDR1 is SEHNR, CDR2 FQNEAQ (reference sequence).

This clone came up once. V is TRBV30 and J is TRBJ1-4; TRBD1 matches 9 bases. Trimming cost V 3 bases and J 16 bases; bases outside gene matches: 15. This CDR3 is built from 14 residues. CDR1 is GTSNPN, CDR2 SVGIG, per germline (reference sequence). DNA of the CDR3: TGTGCCTGGAGGAAACCGGGACAGGGATCCTTGGCGTTTTTT. Translation: CAWRKPGQGSLAFF.

This sequence joins TRBV3-1 (or the pseudogene TRBV3-2) and TRBJ2-4; TRBD1 matches 10 bases. Germline CDR1 and CDR2: LGHDT and YNNKEL (reference sequence). The CDR3 runs 17 residues. The V gene end was trimmed by 0 bases and the J gene end by 7 bases; junction bases not matched to a gene: 9. The CDR3 protein is CASSQEGVGTGVNIQYF. DNA of the CDR3: TGTGCCAGCAGCCAAGAGGGGGTGGGGACAGGGGTGAACATTCAGTACTTC.